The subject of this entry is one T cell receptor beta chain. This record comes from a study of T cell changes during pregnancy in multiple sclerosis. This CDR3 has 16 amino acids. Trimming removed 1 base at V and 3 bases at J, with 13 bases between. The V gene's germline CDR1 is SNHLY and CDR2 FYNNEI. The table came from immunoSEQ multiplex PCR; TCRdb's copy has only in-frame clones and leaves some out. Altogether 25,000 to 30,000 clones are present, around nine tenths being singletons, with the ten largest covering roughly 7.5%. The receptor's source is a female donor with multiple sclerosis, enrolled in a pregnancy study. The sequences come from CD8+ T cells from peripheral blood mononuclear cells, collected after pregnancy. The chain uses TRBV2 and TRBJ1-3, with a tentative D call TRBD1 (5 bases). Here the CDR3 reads CASSEEGVRIGNTIYF. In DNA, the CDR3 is TGTGCCAGCAGTGAAGAAGGGGTACGGATTGGAAACACCATATATTTT.